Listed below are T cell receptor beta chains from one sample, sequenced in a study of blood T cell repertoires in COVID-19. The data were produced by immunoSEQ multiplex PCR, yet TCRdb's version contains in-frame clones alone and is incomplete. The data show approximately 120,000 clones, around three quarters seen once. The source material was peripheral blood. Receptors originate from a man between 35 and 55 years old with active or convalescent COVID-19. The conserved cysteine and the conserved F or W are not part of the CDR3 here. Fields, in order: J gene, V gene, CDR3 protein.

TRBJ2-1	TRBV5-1	ASSLGRHGNEQF
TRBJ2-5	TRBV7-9	ASSHSGGQETQY
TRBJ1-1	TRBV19	ASMPLVQGLPTEAF
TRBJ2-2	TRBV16	ASSQLSSGVNGELF
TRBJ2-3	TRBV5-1	ASSLSGRTSTDTQY
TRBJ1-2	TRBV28	ASSPGTGGVRWNGYT
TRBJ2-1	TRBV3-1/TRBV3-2	ASSQDSLAGGLTEQF
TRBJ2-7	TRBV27	ASSSLGTGREQY
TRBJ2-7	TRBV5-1	ASSSSGTGRFEQY
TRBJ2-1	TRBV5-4	ASSERTSGGSYNEQF
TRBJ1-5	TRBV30	AWSVYSNQPQH
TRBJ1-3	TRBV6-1	ASSEQTGNTIY
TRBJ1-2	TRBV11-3	ASSDTGGYGYT
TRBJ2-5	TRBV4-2	ASSQDAGGPETQY
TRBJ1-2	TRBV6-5	ASSYLQGKLRGRYT
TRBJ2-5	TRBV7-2	ASSLKSRAETQY
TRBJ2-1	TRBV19	ASSRGRGNEQF
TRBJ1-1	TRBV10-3	AITQGLNTEAF
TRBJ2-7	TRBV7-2	ASSSTSGAYEQY
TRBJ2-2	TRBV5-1	ASSLALGPVNTGELF
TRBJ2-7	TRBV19	ASSIQGTSGIEQY
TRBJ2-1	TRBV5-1	ASSSTSGRYNEQF
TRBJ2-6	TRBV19	ASSILNSGANVLT
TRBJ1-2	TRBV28	ASSSGLGRGEHGYT
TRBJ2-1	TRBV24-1	ATSDLTTGVGEQF
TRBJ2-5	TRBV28	ASSSPGLAGDSQY
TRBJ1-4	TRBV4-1	ASSQEQGNNEKLF
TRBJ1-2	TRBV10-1	APEGWYGYT
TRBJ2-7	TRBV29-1	SVEKGQGSEQY
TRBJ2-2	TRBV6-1	ASSDRGLAGGELF
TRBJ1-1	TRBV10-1	ASNTGEWGTEAF
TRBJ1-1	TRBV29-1	SAQEGETEAF
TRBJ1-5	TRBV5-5	ASSGTGGDQPQH
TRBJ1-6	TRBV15	ATSRDWDSALH
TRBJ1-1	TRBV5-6	ASSRNDRGLGNTEAF
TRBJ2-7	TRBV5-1	ASRTGTGGFYEQY
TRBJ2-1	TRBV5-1	ASSLDWGQGNEQF
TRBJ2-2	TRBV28	ASSDRGITGELF
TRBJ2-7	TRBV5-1	ASSGKGDEQY
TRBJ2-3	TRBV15	ATSNRGGPDTQY
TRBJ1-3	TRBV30	AWSATMRNTIY
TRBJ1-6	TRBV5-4	ASSPEAPNNSPLH
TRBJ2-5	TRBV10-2	ASSPSLETQY
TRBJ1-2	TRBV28	ASSGQGWDYGYT
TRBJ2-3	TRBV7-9	ASSLSDRGDTQY
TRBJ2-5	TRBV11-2	ASSRGTDNQETQY
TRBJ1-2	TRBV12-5	ASGLAQATAAY
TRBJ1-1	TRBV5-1	ASSSKEGAMNTEAF
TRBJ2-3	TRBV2	ATQGSTRTDTQY
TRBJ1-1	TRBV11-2	ASSLRTGEAF
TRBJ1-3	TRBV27	ASSFQGLSGNTIY
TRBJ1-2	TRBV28	ATSPPGPYGYT
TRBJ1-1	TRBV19	ASSNRPIATGRTEAF
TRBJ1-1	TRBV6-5	ASPAGGLSPEAF
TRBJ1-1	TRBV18	ASSPRPTGLVNTEAF
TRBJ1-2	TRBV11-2	ASSPRSDYGYT
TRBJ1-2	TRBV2	ASSEGGADYGYT